This entry lists 25 T cell receptor beta chains sequenced from one sample in a study of T cell repertoires in cytomegalovirus infection. TCRdb re-called the reads through MiXCR, storing one row per CDR3 protein. The table has fewer than 950,000 distinct CDR3 sequences, around a third seen once. Which antigens these TCRs recognize remains unknown. The material sequenced was cultured CD8+ T cells from PBMCs, taken from culture after CMV antigen stimulation. Receptor source: a human donor in good health (CMV status not recorded). Some clones in this sample may be carry-over from other donors' samples.

In regard to this clonotype: This may come from a read error, since a much larger clone is one base off. V gene TRBV7-2 combines with J gene TRBJ2-2; the D is unclear. CDR3 length: 12 amino acids. Germline V gives CDR1 SGHTA, CDR2 FQGNSA. The DNA for the CDR3 is TGTGTCAGCAGCTTCGGCTCCGGGGAGCTGTTTTTT. It encodes CVSSFGSGELFF.

This clonotype was seen once. CDR3 in amino acids: CASSQVLVGGPVDTQYF. CDR3 sequence (DNA): TGCGCCAGCAGCCAGGTTCTAGTGGGGGGGCCGGTAGATACGCAGTATTTT. The chain employs TRBV4-1 and TRBJ2-3; tentatively, D is TRBD2 (7 bases). CDR1 and CDR2 from the germline V gene are MGHRA and YSYEKL. There are 17 residues in the CDR3. Trimming left V 3 bases short and J 5 bases short, with 21 bases between.

A few counts support this clonotype. V gene TRBV12-3 or TRBV12-4 combines with J gene TRBJ2-5; a possible D gene is TRBD2 (6 bases). With 5 bases removed from V and 7 bases from J, the gap between germline ends came to 14 bases. The CDR3 runs to 13 residues. CDR3 sequence reads: CASSPGLLGTQYF. CDR3 DNA: TGTGCCAGCAGTCCGGGACTGTTAGGGACCCAGTACTTC.

The V call is TRBV10-3, the J call TRBJ2-1, with D unresolved. The germline V and J ends were trimmed by 2 bases and 4 bases, with 6 bases remaining between them. The CDR3 has 13 amino acids. Per the germline V gene, CDR1 is ENHRY and CDR2 is SYGVKD. This CDR3 is CAISEGRYNEQFF. The CDR3, as DNA: TGTGCCATCAGTGAGGGCAGATACAATGAGCAGTTCTTC.

V usage is TRBV7-9 and J usage is TRBJ1-5, with no clear D. The germline CDR1 and CDR2 sequences are SEHNR and FQNEAQ (reference sequence). V dropped 5 bases and J dropped 0 bases, with 11 bases sitting between them. The CDR3 sequence is 15 residues long. The CDR3 DNA is TGTGCCAGCAGCCCACGGAGGTATAGCAATCAGCCCCAGCATTTT. Its protein product is CASSPRRYSNQPQHF.

This clonotype was detected a few times. The chain has TRBV4-3 and TRBJ2-3; 10 bases are a match to TRBD2. The CDR3 is made up of 17 amino acids. Trimming at V came to 0 bases and at J to 3 bases, leaving 6 bases not matched to a gene. CDR1 LGHNA and CDR2 YSLEER come from the germline V gene. The CDR3 DNA is TGCGCCAGCAGCCAAGATATGAGCGGGGGGGGAACAGATACGCAGTATTTT. It encodes CASSQDMSGGGTDTQYF.

The chain's CDR3 is CASSQGVEQYV. The CDR3 DNA reads as TGTGCCAGCAGCCAAGGTGTAGAGCAGTACGTC. The genes are TRBV4-2 and TRBJ2-7; no definite D call. With 1 base removed from V and 7 bases from J, the gap between germline ends came to 5 bases. CDR1 and CDR2 (germline): LGHNA, YNFKEQ. The CDR3 has 11 residues.

The chain has TRBV12-3 or TRBV12-4 and TRBJ2-1, with TRBD1 identical over 7 bases. J lost 6 bases, V lost 6 bases, and 11 bases had no gene match. The CDR3 runs to 15 residues. This chain's CDR3 is CASRNDRDIGNEQFF. CDR3 DNA: TGTGCCAGCAGAAATGACAGGGATATCGGCAATGAGCAGTTCTTC.

The chain combines TRBV2 with TRBJ2-5; TRBD1 or TRBD2 may be the D gene (5 bases each). The CDR3 is 16 residues long. V lost 1 base to trimming and J lost 4 bases, with 16 bases between them. CDR1 is SNHLY, CDR2 FYNNEI, per germline. CDR3 nucleotide sequence: TGTGCCAGCAGTGAAGGCAGGGTGGAGGAGCGAGAGACCCAGTACTTC. Encoded protein: CASSEGRVEERETQYF.

About this clonotype itself: This CDR3 is missing its conserved last phenylalanine or tryptophan, likely due to a read error. V and J are TRBV19 and TRBJ1-5; D uncertain. V was cut by 6 bases and J by 11 bases, with 29 bases left in between. The germline CDR1 and CDR2 sequences are LNHDA and SQIVND (reference sequence). The CDR3 has 17 amino acids. The CDR3, as DNA: TGTGCCAGTAGCCCCCGCTTGCCCAGAAGGCAAGGATGGGCCCAGCATTCT. Translation gives CASSPRLPRRQGWAQHS.

CDR3 amino acids: CSVEGTGFVSREQYF. DNA for the CDR3: TGCAGCGTTGAAGGGACAGGGTTCGTAAGCCGCGAGCAGTACTTC. The chain employs TRBV29-1 and TRBJ2-7, with 8 bases that match TRBD1. CDR1 and CDR2 from the germline V gene are SQVTM and ANQGSEA. The CDR3 contains 15 residues. V was pared by 1 base and J by 6 bases, with 11 bases of the junction left unmatched.

This clonotype was seen many times. The rearrangement links TRBV27 to TRBJ2-5; possible D gene TRBD2, 6 bases. V was shortened by 5 bases and J by 2 bases, with 12 bases between the two germline ends. The CDR3 runs to 14 residues. The germline gives CDR1 MNHEY, CDR2 SMNVEV (reference sequence). The chain's CDR3 is CASSPRRGQETQYF. In DNA form, the CDR3 reads TGTGCCAGCAGTCCCCGGAGGGGTCAAGAGACCCAGTACTTC.

The chain couples TRBV5-4 to TRBJ2-7; 10 bases are a match to TRBD1. The CDR3 covers 13 residues. CDR1 and CDR2 (germline): SGHNT, YYREEE (reference sequence). The V and J ends lost 3 bases and 10 bases, in that order; junction bases with no gene match: 7. The CDR3 region has the DNA TGTGCCAGCAGCTCAGGCGGGACAGGGGCCCAGTACGTC. Its protein product is CASSSGGTGAQYV.

This clonotype turned up a few times. The chain couples TRBV20-1 to TRBJ1-2; TRBD1 agrees at 8 bases. CDR1 is DFQATT, CDR2 SNEGSKA, per germline (reference sequence). This CDR3 is 11 amino acids long. V lost 5 bases and J lost 10; bases outside the gene matches: 6. The CDR3 here is CSALPDRAYTF. CDR3 nucleotide sequence: TGCAGTGCTCTCCCGGACAGGGCCTACACCTTC.

This clonotype was seen ten or more times. The chain employs TRBV7-3 and TRBJ2-1; D remains ambiguous. This CDR3 contains 14 residues. V was pared by 4 bases and J by 3 bases, with 10 bases between. Germline CDR1 is SGHTA and CDR2 is FQGTGA. The CDR3 sequence is CASSYRADYNEQFF. The CDR3, as DNA: TGTGCCAGCAGCTACCGGGCAGACTACAATGAGCAGTTCTTC.

About this clonotype: A much larger clone differs by one base, so this may be a read error. The chain carries TRBV7-6 and TRBJ2-3; 13 bases fit TRBD2. Germline CDR1 reads SGHVS; CDR2 reads FNYEAQ. The CDR3 covers 19 residues. The CDR3 reads CASSSAGTSGVESTDAQYF. Here the CDR3 DNA reads TGTGCCAGCAGCTCGGCCGGGACTAGCGGGGTGGAAAGCACAGATGCGCAGTATTTT.

About this clonotype: A read error may be the cause here, since a much bigger clone is one base away. The CDR3 nucleotides are TGTGCCAGCCGCTCCTCGATAGGGGAGACCCAGTACTTC. It translates to CASRSSIGETQYF. J is TRBJ2-5 and V is TRBV7-8; D gene uncertain. CDR3 length: 13 amino acids. CDR1 and CDR2 (germline): SGHVS, FQNEAQ. Trimming removed 8 bases at V and 5 bases at J, with 15 bases between.

There are a few counts of this clonotype. The CDR3 reads CASSSPGGNLYGYTF. In DNA form, the CDR3 reads TGTGCCAGCAGCTCCCCAGGGGGGAACCTCTATGGCTACACCTTC. The chain joins TRBV11-2 to TRBJ1-2; 7 bases are shared with TRBD1. Germline trimming cut 4 bases from V and 4 bases from J; bases unmatched to any gene: 9. Germline lookup yields CDR1 SGHAT and CDR2 FQNNGV. This CDR3 has 15 residues.

A few counts support this clonotype. The rearrangement uses TRBV12-5 and TRBJ1-1, with D possibly TRBD1 on 5 matching bases. Trimming took 5 bases from V and 1 from J, leaving 23 bases between them. The germline CDR1 and CDR2 sequences are LGHNT and FRNRAP. The CDR3 has 18 residues. The CDR3, as DNA: TGTGCTAGTGGTGGATCCCCTCGGACACCCGCGGGGAACACTGAAGCTTTCTTT. Translation: CASGGSPRTPAGNTEAFF. Supplemented by reference TRBV12-5 and TRBJ1-1, the full variable domain reads DARVTQTPRHKVTEMGQEVTMRCQPILGHNTVFWYRQTMMQGLELLAYFRNRAPLDDSGMPKDRFSAEMPDATLATLKIQPSEPRDSAVYFCASGGSPRTPAGNTEAFFGQGTRLTVV.

This clonotype was counted only a few times. This chain uses TRBV27 with TRBJ2-1, with 9 bases lining up with TRBD2. This CDR3 has 13 residues. Unmatched junction bases numbered 5, after V lost 4 bases and J lost 10 bases. Germline V gene data show CDR1 as MNHEY and CDR2 as SMNVEV (reference sequence). The CDR3 loop reads CASSSSGVLEQFF. The CDR3 DNA is TGTGCCAGCAGTTCTAGCGGGGTCTTAGAGCAGTTCTTC.

This clonotype was picked up a small number of times. The chain recombines TRBV27 with TRBJ2-1; perhaps TRBD2 as D (5 bases). The CDR3 sequence is 15 residues long. The V and J ends lost 1 base and 8 bases respectively, with 15 bases between them. The germline gives CDR1 MNHEY, CDR2 SMNVEV (reference sequence). CDR3 in amino acids: CASSLYGGRSDEQFF. The CDR3 DNA sequence: TGTGCCAGCAGTTTATACGGAGGCAGGTCCGATGAGCAGTTCTTC.

This clonotype was counted a few times. This chain links TRBV4-1 with TRBJ1-1, with D perhaps TRBD1 (5 bases). Between the trimmed V and J ends, which lost 3 bases and 4 bases, there was a span of 12 bases. The CDR3 consists of 14 residues. Germline CDR1 MGHRA, CDR2 YSYEKL. The CDR3: CASSHGGRSTEAFF. The CDR3 DNA follows: TGCGCCAGCAGCCATGGGGGAAGGAGCACTGAAGCTTTCTTT.

This clonotype was seen a handful of times. V usage is TRBV24-1 and J usage is TRBJ2-6, with 7 bases aligning to TRBD1. The germline CDR1 and CDR2 sequences are KGHDR and SFDVKD. The CDR3 spans 16 residues. Unmatched junction bases numbered 4, after V lost 4 bases and J lost 2 bases. The CDR3 reads CATSDPTGAGANVLTF. The CDR3 DNA reads as TGTGCCACCAGTGACCCCACAGGGGCTGGGGCCAACGTCCTGACTTTC.

This clonotype occurred a few times. The chain links TRBV4-1 to TRBJ2-7, with unresolved D. This CDR3 has 14 amino acids. Per germline, CDR1 MGHRA and CDR2 YSYEKL. V lost 0 bases to trimming and J lost 7 bases, with 13 bases between them. CDR3 DNA: TGCGCCAGCAGCCAAGATAGAACCGGTGGAGAGCAGTACTTC. Protein sequence: CASSQDRTGGEQYF.

This clonotype has only a few counts. An end of the junction differs from the germline gene, which may be a read error. V usage is TRBV7-8 and J usage is TRBJ2-3; TRBD2 matches at 8 bases. The CDR3 consists of 16 residues. CDR1 and CDR2 (germline): SGHVS, FQNEAQ. The CDR3 nucleotides read TGTGCCAACAGCTTGCGGAGTAGCGGGGTGTTAGATACGCAGTATTTT. It yields the protein CANSLRSSGVLDTQYF. The variable domain in full, completed from reference TRBV7-8 and TRBJ2-3, reads GAGVSQSPRYKVAKRGQDVALRCDPISGHVSLFWYQQALGQGPEFLTYFQNEAQLDKSGLPSDRFFAERPEGSVSTLKIQRTQQEDSAVYLCANSLRSSGVLDTQYFGPGTRLTVL.